These T cell receptor beta chains were read from a single sample in a study of cytomegalovirus exposure and HLA in healthy donors. The assay was immunoSEQ multiplex PCR, and TCRdb's table has in-frame clones only and misses some. The sample holds about 160,000 clones, roughly three quarters seen once. Sequencing was performed on PBMCs. The origin of the receptors is a man in his sixties in good health and CMV-seronegative. CDR3s include the opening cysteine and the closing phenylalanine or tryptophan. The D gene is left open where the match is weak. The listing skips clone size in some rows; elsewhere it reads once, few, many or a size class.

J: TRBJ2-5
V: TRBV11-3
size: once
D: NA
CDR3: CASSLAPGVGETQYF
DNA: TGTGCCAGCAGCTTAGCCCCGGGGGTGGGGGAGACCCAGTACTTC

J: TRBJ2-5
V: TRBV5-4
size: NA
D: TRBD2
CDR3: CASSLELAGRETQYF
DNA: TGTGCCAGCAGCTTGGAACTAGCGGGGCGGGAGACCCAGTACTTC

J: TRBJ1-1
V: TRBV5-6
size: few
D: NA
CDR3: CASSLGPAGGTEAFF
DNA: TGTGCCAGCAGCTTGGGCCCAGCCGGGGGGACTGAAGCTTTCTTT

J: TRBJ2-1
V: TRBV5-1
size: NA
D: TRBD2
CDR3: CASSLAGGTYNEQFF
DNA: TGCGCCAGCAGCTTAGCGGGGGGCACCTACAATGAGCAGTTCTTC

J: TRBJ2-2
V: TRBV6-1
size: NA
D: TRBD1
CDR3: CASSERTGNTGELFF
DNA: TGTGCCAGCAGTGAGAGGACAGGGAACACCGGGGAGCTGTTTTTT

J: TRBJ2-7
V: TRBV7-9
size: NA
D: NA
CDR3: CSSSREGEQYF
DNA: TGTTCCAGCAGCCGTGAGGGTGAGCAGTACTTC

J: TRBJ1-2
V: TRBV19
size: NA
D: TRBD1
CDR3: CASSMGTGRGYTF
DNA: TGTGCCAGTAGTATGGGGACAGGGCGCGGCTACACCTTC

J: TRBJ1-5
V: TRBV7-2
size: NA
D: TRBD1
CDR3: CASSRTGNNQPQHF
DNA: TGTGCCAGCAGCCGGACAGGGAACAATCAGCCCCAGCATTTT

J: TRBJ2-2
V: TRBV19
size: few
D: NA
CDR3: CASSTSTGELFF
DNA: TGTGCCAGTAGTACCTCCACCGGGGAGCTGTTTTTT

J: TRBJ2-2
V: TRBV7-9
size: NA
D: NA
CDR3: CASSQDLNTGELFF
DNA: TGTGCCAGCAGCCAAGACTTAAACACCGGGGAGCTGTTTTTT

J: TRBJ2-1
V: TRBV7-9
size: NA
D: TRBD1
CDR3: CASSVVRGGAGRDEQFF
DNA: TGTGCCAGCAGCGTAGTGAGAGGGGGCGCGGGCAGGGATGAGCAGTTCTTC

J: TRBJ1-2
V: TRBV5-1
size: NA
D: NA
CDR3: CASTLLPVHGYTF
DNA: TGCGCCAGCACCCTTCTCCCAGTTCACGGCTACACCTTC

J: TRBJ1-2
V: TRBV18
size: NA
D: NA
CDR3: CASSATRQGNYGYTF
DNA: TGTGCCAGCTCAGCCACGCGCCAGGGGAACTATGGCTACACCTTC

J: TRBJ1-2
V: TRBV7-9
size: NA
D: TRBD1
CDR3: CASSPTLVGQGFSGYTF
DNA: TGTGCCAGCAGCCCGACCTTGGTGGGACAGGGTTTTTCTGGCTACACCTTC

J: TRBJ2-7
V: TRBV5-5
size: NA
D: TRBD2
CDR3: CASSLGLAEVYEQYF
DNA: TGTGCCAGCAGCTTGGGACTAGCGGAAGTCTACGAGCAGTACTTC

J: TRBJ2-7
V: TRBV9
size: NA
D: TRBD2
CDR3: CASSAGRDGVPYEQYF
DNA: TGTGCCAGCAGTGCAGGGAGGGACGGGGTTCCCTACGAGCAGTACTTC

J: TRBJ1-5
V: TRBV30
size: NA
D: TRBD1
CDR3: CAWSGQGGYSNQPQHF
DNA: TGTGCCTGGAGTGGACAGGGTGGGTATAGCAATCAGCCCCAGCATTTT